This T cell receptor (beta chain) was identified in a study of T cells in Graves' hyperthyroidism and ophthalmopathy. This clonotype was counted between two and nine times. Amplified TCR beta CDR3 regions came from RNA transcripts. First-round RT-PCR targeting the TCR CDR3 was performed with the HTBI primer set. TCRdb redid the calling of the multiplex PCR reads with MiXCR, one entry per CDR3 protein. The sample holds a few hundred thousand distinct CDR3 sequences, roughly 15% seen once. The CDR3 contains 14 residues. Germline-derived CDR1 and CDR2 are MNHEY and SMNVEV (reference sequence). Unmatched junction bases numbered 10, after V lost 3 bases and J lost 11 bases.

The sample was blood. This sequence originates from a woman aged 60-75 years with Graves' ophthalmopathy. The chain is built from TRBV27 and TRBJ1-2; 9 bases map to TRBD1. This CDR3 reads CASSFNGQGRVYTF. DNA of the CDR3: TGTGCCAGCAGTTTTAACGGACAGGGGAGAGTTTACACCTTC.